Below, 19 T cell receptor beta chains from the same sample are listed, as sequenced in a study of graft-versus-host responses after intestinal transplantation. These receptors are not linked to any known antigen. TCRdb's copy holds only in-frame clones and misses some; the assay was immunoSEQ multiplex PCR. The repertoire holds about 120,000 clones, with approximately 93% as singletons. The source was unstimulated CD8+ T cells sorted from spleen or lymph node cells, collected before transplant. All receptors derive from a human donor who was the organ donor for an intestinal transplant.

The chain joins TRBV6-5 to TRBJ1-4; no definite D call. The CDR3 length is 15 residues. Germline CDR1 reads MNHEY; CDR2 reads SVGAGI. V gave up 0 bases and J gave up 7 bases, with 12 bases separating them. The CDR3: CASSYSRIYREKLFF. CDR3 coding DNA: TGTGCCAGCAGTTACTCACGGATCTACCGTGAAAAACTGTTTTTT.

The chain couples TRBV5-1 to TRBJ2-1; 11 nucleotides match TRBD2. V lost 4 bases, J lost 0 bases, and 3 bases stayed unmatched. CDR3 length: 16 residues. In germline, CDR1 is SGHRS, CDR2 YFSETQ. CDR3 nucleotide sequence: TGCGCCAGCAGCCCTACTAGCGGGAGCTCCTACAATGAGCAGTTCTTC. Its translation is CASSPTSGSSYNEQFF.

V is TRBV18 and J is TRBJ1-2; no reliable D call. Looked up from germline, CDR1 is KGHSH and CDR2 is LQKENI. CDR3 size: 12 residues. Trimming cost V 4 bases and J 3 bases, with 6 bases left between them. The CDR3 sequence is CASSQTHYGYTF. CDR3 DNA: TGTGCCAGCTCACAAACACACTATGGCTACACCTTC.

The chain employs TRBV2 and TRBJ1-5; no reliable D call. The CDR3 contains 15 residues. CDR1 is SNHLY and CDR2 is FYNNEI in the germline V gene. Between the trimmed V and J ends, which lost 0 bases and 7 bases, there was a span of 13 bases. The CDR3 nucleotides are TGTGCCAGCAGTGAAGCGGGCAGGACCGAACAGCCCCAGCATTTT. Amino acid sequence: CASSEAGRTEQPQHF.

The chain links TRBV20-1 to TRBJ2-7, with 11 bases that match TRBD2. The V segment lost 7 bases and the J segment 4 bases; nucleotides outside the gene matches: 0. CDR3 size: 11 residues. CDR1 is DFQATT and CDR2 is SNEGSKA in the germline V gene (reference sequence). CDR3 sequence reads: CSGLAGYEQYF. The DNA for the CDR3 is TGCAGTGGACTAGCGGGGTACGAGCAGTACTTC.

This clone has a single count. V usage is TRBV7-6 and J usage is TRBJ2-7; 8 positions agree with TRBD1. CDR1 and CDR2 from the germline V gene are SGHVS and FNYEAQ. The CDR3 length is 15 residues. Trimming cost V 5 bases and J 2 bases; bases outside gene matches: 8. CDR3 nucleotides: TGTGCCAGCAGCCCCCCAGGGGGCAATGCCTACGAGCAGTACTTC. Its translation: CASSPPGGNAYEQYF.

This chain links TRBV29-1 with TRBJ2-2; no clear D gene. This CDR3 contains 12 residues. The germline CDR1 and CDR2 sequences are SQVTM and ANQGSEA. Trimming cost V 7 bases and J 0 bases, with 6 bases left between them. The CDR3 sequence is CSGVTNTGELFF. The CDR3 DNA is TGCAGCGGAGTTACGAACACCGGGGAGCTGTTTTTT.

V is TRBV12-2 and J is TRBJ2-7; the D call in the table, TRBD1, was not verified against the DNA. TRBV12-2 is shown as a pseudogene. The CDR3 has 15 amino acids. This chain's CDR3 is CASRLGDRHPYEQYF. DNA of the CDR3: TGTGCAAGTCGCTTAGGGGACAGGCATCCCTACGAGCAGTACTTC.

The V and J genes are TRBV5-6 and TRBJ1-2, with a possible D match to TRBD1 (5 bases). Per germline, CDR1 SGHDT and CDR2 YYEEEE. The germline V and J ends were trimmed by 0 bases and 8 bases, with 17 bases remaining between them. The CDR3 covers 15 residues. DNA of the CDR3: TGTGCCAGCAGCTTGGGGACTCGGGGCGCAAAGGGCTACACCTTC. Residues: CASSLGTRGAKGYTF.

This chain joins TRBV5-8 and TRBJ2-3, with 8 bases fitting TRBD1. CDR3 size: 15 residues. CDR1 and CDR2 (germline): SGHTS, YDEGEE. With 1 base clipped from V and 4 bases from J, the junction kept 5 bases outside the gene matches. This CDR3 is CASSLTGGTADTQYF. The DNA of the CDR3 is TGTGCCAGCAGCTTGACAGGGGGTACCGCAGATACGCAGTATTTT.

V and J are TRBV5-8 and TRBJ1-2; 8 nucleotides align to TRBD1. V lost 4 bases and J lost 8; bases outside the gene matches: 10. The length of the CDR3 is 14 residues. Germline loops: CDR1 SGHTS, CDR2 YDEGEE. The CDR3 DNA is TGTGCCAGCAGCCCCCAGGGGGCGGTGAGGGGCTACACCTTC. Translated: CASSPQGAVRGYTF.

The chain links TRBV28 to TRBJ1-1; the D is unclear. Germline V lookup: CDR1 MDHEN, CDR2 SYDVKM. Trimming shortened V by 8 bases and J by 0 bases, and 10 bases separated the two germline ends. There are 13 residues in the CDR3. The CDR3 is CASAVGMNTEAFF. The CDR3 region has the DNA TGTGCCAGCGCCGTGGGAATGAACACTGAAGCTTTCTTT.

The J gene is TRBJ2-1, the V gene TRBV10-1, with a weak D call TRBD1 (6 bases). The length of the CDR3 is 15 residues. From germline, CDR1 is WNHNN and CDR2 SYGVQD (reference sequence). Trimming cost V 6 bases and J 5 bases, with 17 bases left between them. The CDR3 here is CASSGTTGYNNEQFF. The DNA for the CDR3 is TGCGCCAGCAGCGGTACCACAGGGTATAACAATGAGCAGTTCTTC.

CDR3 loop: CASSLLTGSAFF. As DNA, the CDR3 is TGCGCCAGCAGCTTACTAACAGGGAGCGCTTTCTTT. The chain is built from TRBV5-1 and TRBJ1-1; possibly TRBD1 for D (6 bases). Trimming removed 2 bases from V and 11 bases from J, with 13 bases in between. Germline V lookup: CDR1 SGHRS, CDR2 YFSETQ. This CDR3 is built from 12 residues.

This clone has just one count. The chain combines TRBV4-1 with TRBJ2-1; D not certain. The CDR3 spans 15 residues. CDR1 is MGHRA, CDR2 YSYEKL, per germline. V lost 1 base and J lost 12, with 19 bases in between. Written as DNA, the CDR3 is TGCGCCAGCAGCCAAGGGATGAGCGCCGCCCAAGGGCAGTTCTTC. Protein sequence: CASSQGMSAAQGQFF.

This rearrangement joins TRBV29-1 to TRBJ2-2; 7 bases agree with TRBD2. The CDR3 contains 15 residues. With V trimmed by 3 bases and J by 3 bases, 7 bases remained unmatched. The germline CDR1 and CDR2 sequences are SQVTM and ANQGSEA. The chain's CDR3 is CSVEVAGDDTGELFF. The CDR3 bases are TGCAGCGTTGAGGTGGCGGGAGACGACACCGGGGAGCTGTTTTTT.

V gene TRBV4-1 combines with J gene TRBJ2-1; D is unclear. Germline lookup yields CDR1 MGHRA and CDR2 YSYEKL. With 2 bases removed from V and 7 bases from J, the gap between germline ends came to 12 bases. This CDR3 is 14 amino acids long. CDR3 loop: CASSQIQGANEQFF. The CDR3 DNA follows: TGCGCCAGCAGCCAAATCCAAGGCGCGAATGAGCAGTTCTTC.

The V and J genes are TRBV4-3 and TRBJ2-1, with D perhaps matching TRBD2 (5 bases). The CDR3 extends over 14 amino acids. The germline V and J ends were trimmed by 4 bases and 9 bases, with 16 bases remaining between them. Germline V gene data show CDR1 as LGHNA and CDR2 as YSLEER. The CDR3 sequence: CASSPGNPLLEQFF. The CDR3 nucleotides read TGCGCCAGCAGCCCCGGGAATCCCCTACTTGAGCAGTTCTTC.

The chain has TRBV5-1 and TRBJ1-2; the D gene is possibly TRBD1 (5 bases). The length of the CDR3 is 19 residues. The germline V gene has CDR1 SGHRS and CDR2 YFSETQ. V lost 4 bases and J 1 base, leaving 26 bases between the germline ends. The CDR3 spells CASSARDPTYHAYNYGYTF. The DNA of the CDR3 is TGCGCCAGCAGCGCCCGGGACCCCACGTACCATGCTTATAACTATGGCTACACCTTC.